This is a list of T cell receptor beta chains from one sample in a study of cytomegalovirus exposure and HLA in healthy donors. The table came from immunoSEQ multiplex PCR; TCRdb's copy has only in-frame clones and leaves some out. The sample includes approximately 140,000 clones, around 80% of them seen just once. Input material: PBMCs. Receptor source: a man aged 40-55 years in good health and CMV-seropositive. CDR3s include the opening cysteine and the closing phenylalanine or tryptophan. The D gene is left open where the match is weak. Not all rows give a size; the values are once, few, many and, for expanded clones, a class.

DNA	CDR3	J	V	D	size
TGCGCCAGCAGCCAGTCTATCAGCACAGATACGCAGTATTTT	CASSQSISTDTQYF	TRBJ2-3	TRBV4-3	.	once
TGTGCCATCAGTGAGTCGGGGGGGCCGAATGAAAAACTGTTTTTT	CAISESGGPNEKLFF	TRBJ1-4	TRBV10-3	.	.
TGTGCCAGCAGCTTGCAGACTAGCGGGAGCTATGAGCAGTTCTTC	CASSLQTSGSYEQFF	TRBJ2-1	TRBV5-4	TRBD2	once
TGCAGCGTTCGAGGGCAGGCGGAGGGAAGGGCGCTGTTTCGGGGTGAGCAGTTCTTC	CSVRGQAEGRALFRGEQFF	TRBJ2-1	TRBV29-1	.	.
TGTGCCAGCAGCCCCGGTAAGAACAGGGGGCTAGCCTACAATGAGCAGTTCTTC	CASSPGKNRGLAYNEQFF	TRBJ2-1	TRBV5-4	TRBD1	.
TGTGCCTCCCGGGGACTAGCGATCGCCGGGGAGCTGTTTTTT	CASRGLAIAGELFF	TRBJ2-2	TRBV7-9	TRBD2	.
TGCAGCGTTAAGGTTACGGGGGAGACCCAGTACTTC	CSVKVTGETQYF	TRBJ2-5	TRBV29-1	.	.
TGCAGCGTGCGGACAGCCCTAACTAACTACGAGCAGTACTTC	CSVRTALTNYEQYF	TRBJ2-7	TRBV29-1	.	.
TGTGCCAGCAGCTTAGGCGGGAGTGGAAGTGAGCAGTTCTTC	CASSLGGSGSEQFF	TRBJ2-1	TRBV7-6	TRBD2	few
TGTGCCAGCATCCTAGACAGCCACACTGAAGCTTTCTTT	CASILDSHTEAFF	TRBJ1-1	TRBV7-2	.	.
TGTGCCAGCAGCGGGGGGATCGTCGGGGGGCACGAGACCCAGTACTTC	CASSGGIVGGHETQYF	TRBJ2-5	TRBV7-6	.	once
TGCAGCGTTGGCGCAACCGAGGGAACAGATACGCAGTATTTT	CSVGATEGTDTQYF	TRBJ2-3	TRBV29-1	.	few
TGCGCCAGCAGTCCCGGGACACAAGAGACCCAGTACTTC	CASSPGTQETQYF	TRBJ2-5	TRBV5-1	.	few
TGTGCCAGCAGCTCCGGGAGTGCGAACACCGGGGAGCTGTTTTTT	CASSSGSANTGELFF	TRBJ2-2	TRBV5-4	.	.
TGCGCCAGCAGTGAATTTAGGGGACAGGGGACCCTTTATTTT	CASSEFRGQGTLYF	TRBJ2-3	TRBV10-1	TRBD1	few
TGTGCCAGCAGTGAGGGTGCGGTATATGGCTACACCTTC	CASSEGAVYGYTF	TRBJ1-2	TRBV6-1	.	.
TGTGCCAGCAGCTTAGAGGGACAGGGGGCTAACTATGGCTACACCTTC	CASSLEGQGANYGYTF	TRBJ1-2	TRBV7-2	TRBD1	once
TGCGCCAGCAGCGCCCGGGACAGTAATGAAAAACTGTTTTTT	CASSARDSNEKLFF	TRBJ1-4	TRBV5-1	TRBD1	.
TGTGCCAGCAGCTGGACAGACACTGAAGCTTTCTTT	CASSWTDTEAFF	TRBJ1-1	TRBV14	.	.
TGTGCCAGCTCACCAGTTCAAGGTAGCGGGAGTGCGGATACGCAGTATTTT	CASSPVQGSGSADTQYF	TRBJ2-3	TRBV18	TRBD2	.
TGTGCCAGCAGCCCAGGGACTAGCGGGAGGACCTACGAGCAGTACTTC	CASSPGTSGRTYEQYF	TRBJ2-7	TRBV7-3	TRBD2	.
TGTGCCAGCAGCCTGCAGGGGGGTATTTCCACAGATACGCAGTATTTT	CASSLQGGISTDTQYF	TRBJ2-3	TRBV11-3	.	.
TGTGCCAGCAGTTTGGCTAGCGGGAGACTCTACGAGCAGTACTTC	CASSLASGRLYEQYF	TRBJ2-7	TRBV27	TRBD2	.
TGCGCCAGCAGTCGGACAGCAATAAGCACAGATACGCAGTATTTT	CASSRTAISTDTQYF	TRBJ2-3	TRBV4-3	.	once
TGTGCCAGCAGCCTATTCCTCTGGGAGCAGTTCTTC	CASSLFLWEQFF	TRBJ2-1	TRBV7-9	.	.
TGTGCCAGCAGCCCGGGTAACTATGGCTACACCTTC	CASSPGNYGYTF	TRBJ1-2	TRBV7-2	.	once
TGCGCCAGCAGCCAAGGTCGGGGACAGGGGGTCGTGGAGACCCAGTACTTC	CASSQGRGQGVVETQYF	TRBJ2-5	TRBV4-3	TRBD1	.
TGTGCCAGCAGCCAAGGAAGCGGGAGGAGGAACGAGCAGTACTTC	CASSQGSGRRNEQYF	TRBJ2-7	TRBV14	TRBD2	.
TGCAGCGTTGGAGGCGGAACTACAGATACGCAGTATTTT	CSVGGGTTDTQYF	TRBJ2-3	TRBV29-1	.	.
TGTGCCAGCAGCTGGGACAGGTCCACAGATACGCAGTATTTT	CASSWDRSTDTQYF	TRBJ2-3	TRBV9	TRBD1	.
TGTGCCAGCAGTGACAGGGGGCGTTGGAACTCTGGAAACACCATATATTTT	CASSDRGRWNSGNTIYF	TRBJ1-3	TRBV27	TRBD1	.
TGTGCCAGCAGCTTAGACGCGGTCGGGGAGCTGTTTTTT	CASSLDAVGELFF	TRBJ2-2	TRBV7-3	.	few
TGTGCCAGCAGTAAAGGACAGGGATCGAACTATGGCTACACCTTC	CASSKGQGSNYGYTF	TRBJ1-2	TRBV6-1	TRBD1	.
TGTGCCAGCAGTTTTCATAACGGGAGGAATCAGCCCCAGCATTTT	CASSFHNGRNQPQHF	TRBJ1-5	TRBV28	.	many
TGCAGCGTTGATGCGGGAGCAGATACGCAGTATTTT	CSVDAGADTQYF	TRBJ2-3	TRBV29-1	TRBD2	.